This entry features one TCR beta chain sequence. The data derive from a study of blood T cell repertoires in COVID-19. About the research overall: COVID-19 samples collected from the United States, Italy and Spain covered acute and convalescent phases.

Germline-derived CDR1 and CDR2 are MNHEY and SVGAGI. V shed 4 bases and J shed 5 bases, with 6 bases lying between them. This CDR3 spans 11 amino acids. Libraries were prepared by immunoSEQ multiplex PCR; TCRdb keeps only in-frame clonotypes and omits some of them. Found here are 33,000 or so clones, 80% to 95% of them singletons; the top ten hold more than 0.8%. The chain uses TRBV6-5 and TRBJ2-7; D call uncertain. The material sequenced was peripheral blood. This receptor was identified in a man aged 65 to 85 with active or convalescent COVID-19. The CDR3 protein is CASSSTDEQYF. Here the CDR3 DNA reads TGTGCCAGCAGTTCTACTGACGAGCAGTACTTC.